A single sample gave rise to the 25 T cell receptor beta chains below, sequenced in a study of lymphopenia after photon versus proton radiotherapy. Assay: immunoSEQ multiplex PCR; the TCRdb copy retains only in-frame clones and omits some. Of about 5,000 clones in the sample, around 90% were seen once. The sequencing used peripheral blood, collected from a patient treated with photon-based radiotherapy. All receptors derive from a man aged 25 to 40 with gastric cancer.

This chain links TRBV7-9 with TRBJ2-3; D gene uncertain. V lost 5 bases and J lost 6, with 15 bases in between. CDR1 SEHNR and CDR2 FQNEAQ come from the germline V gene (reference sequence). The CDR3 length is 14 residues. CDR3 loop: CASSPYRIGDTQYF. In DNA, the CDR3 is TGTGCCAGCAGCCCCTATAGGATTGGGGATACGCAGTATTTT.

The V call is TRBV6-1, the J call TRBJ2-2, with unresolved D. The CDR3 contains 12 residues. Germline V CDR1 and CDR2: MNHNS, SASEGT. Trimming took 7 bases from V and 4 from J, leaving 7 bases between them. The DNA of the CDR3 is TGTGCCAGCAAAAGTCCCACCGGGGAGCTGTTTTTT. Translated: CASKSPTGELFF.

V and J are TRBV7-2 and TRBJ2-3; D gene unclear. The CDR3 totals 13 residues. From germline, CDR1 is SGHTA and CDR2 FQGNSA. V lost 1 base and J lost 5, with 7 bases in between. This chain's CDR3 is CASSLVVGDTQYF. CDR3 DNA sequence: TGTGCCAGCAGCTTAGTCGTTGGAGATACGCAGTATTTT. Using reference TRBV7-2 and TRBJ2-3 for the parts outside the CDR3, the full variable domain is GAGVSQSPSNKVTEKGKDVELRCDPISGHTALYWYRQSLGQGLEFLIYFQGNSAPDKSGLPSDRFSAERTGGSVSTLTIQRTQQEDSAVYLCASSLVVGDTQYFGPGTRLTVL.

The chain couples TRBV18 to TRBJ1-1; TRBD1 is a possible D gene (6 bases). This CDR3 region has 14 residues. V lost 4 bases and J lost 5, with 14 bases in between. Germline CDR1 reads KGHSH; CDR2 reads LQKENI. CDR3 bases: TGTGCCAGCTCACAAACAGGGAGTGATACTGAAGCTTTCTTT. Protein sequence: CASSQTGSDTEAFF.

This clone has only one observation. The chain employs TRBV5-1 and TRBJ2-1; 9 positions agree with TRBD1. Trimming removed 3 bases from V and 5 bases from J; junction bases left unmatched: 6. The germline gives CDR1 SGHRS, CDR2 YFSETQ. This CDR3 is 15 amino acids long. The CDR3 loop is CASSSGQGSNNEQFF. The DNA for the CDR3 is TGCGCCAGCAGCTCAGGACAGGGGTCTAACAATGAGCAGTTCTTC.

This sequence joins TRBV5-1 and TRBJ2-2; 12 positions match TRBD2. The CDR3 consists of 17 residues. The trim removed 1 base at V and 8 bases at J, leaving 9 bases unmatched. CDR1 and CDR2 from the germline V gene are SGHRS and YFSETQ. The CDR3 DNA sequence: TGCGCCAGCAGCTTGAAAAGACTAGCGGGAGTAAGGGGGGAGCTGTTTTTT. It specifies CASSLKRLAGVRGELFF.

The CDR3 region is CASSPGTVSTGELFF. Here the CDR3 DNA reads TGCGCCAGCAGCCCAGGGACAGTTTCAACCGGGGAGCTGTTTTTT. The chain is built from TRBV5-1 and TRBJ2-2, with 7 bases aligning to TRBD1. Germline CDR1 reads SGHRS; CDR2 reads YFSETQ. The CDR3 runs 15 residues. The J segment lost 5 bases and the V segment lost 4 bases, leaving 8 bases of the junction unmatched.

The gene calls are TRBV5-5 and TRBJ1-1; TRBD1 matches at 11 bases. The CDR3 is 16 amino acids. Germline assignment: CDR1 SGHKS and CDR2 YYEKEE (reference sequence). After removal of 0 bases from V and 0 bases from J, the junction contained 1 base not matched to a gene. Written as DNA, the CDR3 is TGTGCCAGCAGCTTGGGGACAGGGGGCTTGAACACTGAAGCTTTCTTT. Amino acid sequence: CASSLGTGGLNTEAFF.

The V gene is TRBV7-9, the J gene TRBJ1-1; no definite D call. The CDR3 contains 13 residues. CDR1 and CDR2 from the germline V gene are SEHNR and FQNEAQ (reference sequence). V was clipped by 2 bases and J by 5 bases, with 9 bases between them. In DNA form, the CDR3 reads TGTGCCAGCAGCTTACTTGTTGGAACTGAAGCTTTCTTT. Translating it yields CASSLLVGTEAFF.

The J gene is TRBJ2-1, the V gene TRBV11-3; the D is unclear. The CDR3 is 11 amino acids. Germline CDR1 reads SGHNT; CDR2 reads YENEEA. Trimming left V 3 bases short and J 8 bases short, with 5 bases between. The DNA for the CDR3 is TGTGCCAGCAGCTTTAGTTATGAGCAGTTCTTC. Amino acids: CASSFSYEQFF.

The gene calls are TRBV6-1 and TRBJ2-7; the match to TRBD2 covers 9 bases. Germline V gives CDR1 MNHNS, CDR2 SASEGT. V gave up 7 bases and J gave up 3 bases; unmatched junction bases: 10. This CDR3 has 15 residues. CDR3 bases: TGTGCCAGCAAACTCGGGCTAGCGGGGAACTACGAGCAGTACTTC. Translated, it gives CASKLGLAGNYEQYF.

The J gene is TRBJ2-4, the V gene TRBV7-2; possible D gene TRBD1, 6 bases. The CDR3 runs to 18 residues. The germline V gene encodes CDR1 SGHTA and CDR2 FQGNSA. V was trimmed by 2 bases and J by 0 bases, leaving 17 bases between them. As DNA, the CDR3 is TGTGCCAGCAGCTTACGATCCGGACAGCCGACAGCCAAAAACATTCAGTACTTC. Encoded protein: CASSLRSGQPTAKNIQYF.

The rearrangement joins TRBV6-5 to TRBJ2-1; 12 bases line up with TRBD2. V lost 6 bases and J lost 6; bases outside the gene matches: 6. The V gene's germline CDR1 is MNHEY and CDR2 SVGAGI. The CDR3 has 15 residues. The DNA of the CDR3 is TGTGCCAGCAGCCTGGGACTAGCGGGCGGCAATGAGCAGTTCTTC. Protein product: CASSLGLAGGNEQFF.

The genes are TRBV10-3 and TRBJ2-1, with 10 bases lining up with TRBD2. From germline, CDR1 is ENHRY and CDR2 SYGVKD. V lost 1 base to trimming and J lost 3 bases; unmatched junction nucleotides: 3. The CDR3 is made up of 16 amino acids. CDR3 sequence reads: CAISEWTSGIYNEQFF. CDR3 nucleotides: TGTGCCATCAGTGAGTGGACTAGCGGCATCTACAATGAGCAGTTCTTC.

The CDR3 nucleotides read TGTGCCAGCAGCTTAGATCAGGGCGGGAGCGCTTCCTACAATGAGCAGTTCTTC. Its protein is CASSLDQGGSASYNEQFF. This rearrangement joins TRBV11-3 to TRBJ2-1; TRBD2 agrees at 7 bases. The CDR3 consists of 18 residues. After removal of 0 bases from V and 1 base from J, the junction contained 9 bases not matched to a gene. Looked up from germline, CDR1 is SGHNT and CDR2 is YENEEA. The full variable domain, in which reference TRBV11-3 and TRBJ2-1 provide the parts outside the CDR3, is EAGVVQSPRYKIIEKKQPVAFWCNPISGHNTLYWYLQNLGQGPELLIRYENEEAVDDSQLPKDRFSAERLKGVDSTLKIQPAELGDSAVYLCASSLDQGGSASYNEQFFGPGTRLTVL.

The chain is built from TRBV6-1 and TRBJ2-7; perhaps TRBD2 as D (5 bases). CDR1 is MNHNS, CDR2 SASEGT, per germline. The CDR3 spans 13 residues. Trimming cost V 1 base and J 6 bases, with 10 bases left between them. CDR3 amino acids: CASSEVRRAEQYF. The CDR3, as DNA: TGTGCCAGCAGTGAAGTTCGGCGGGCCGAGCAGTACTTC.

The chain carries TRBV5-6 and TRBJ1-2; 7 positions agree with TRBD1. Germline V CDR1 and CDR2: SGHDT, YYEEEE. The J segment lost 4 bases and the V segment lost 4 bases, leaving 4 bases of the junction unmatched. This CDR3 has 13 residues. CDR3 in DNA: TGTGCCAGCAGCAGCAGGGGGAGCTATGGCTACACCTTC. Protein sequence: CASSSRGSYGYTF.

The V gene is TRBV10-3, the J gene TRBJ1-6, with D unclear. Between the trimmed V and J ends, which lost 3 bases and 6 bases, there was a span of 12 bases. Germline V gives CDR1 ENHRY, CDR2 SYGVKD. CDR3 size: 15 residues. The CDR3 loop reads CAISDMDSPNSPLHF. CDR3 coding DNA: TGTGCCATCAGTGATATGGACTCCCCTAATTCACCCCTCCACTTT.

The J gene is TRBJ2-2, the V gene TRBV6-4, with D uncertain. The CDR3 contains 13 residues. Germline V lookup: CDR1 MRHNA, CDR2 SNTAGT. Trimming cost V 2 bases and J 3 bases, with 4 bases left between them. CDR3 in amino acids: CASSDRDTGELFF. The DNA for the CDR3 is TGTGCCAGCAGTGACAGGGACACCGGGGAGCTGTTTTTT.

The V gene is TRBV5-1, the J gene TRBJ2-5, with TRBD2 identical over 8 bases. J lost 5 bases, V lost 4 bases, and 7 bases had no gene match. Looked up from germline, CDR1 is SGHRS and CDR2 is YFSETQ. This CDR3 is 14 amino acids long. CDR3 in amino acids: CASSAGLGGETQYF. Here the CDR3 DNA reads TGCGCCAGCAGCGCGGGACTAGGAGGGGAGACCCAGTACTTC. Full variable domain (outside the CDR3, taken from reference TRBV5-1 and TRBJ2-5): KAGVTQTPRYLIKTRGQQVTLSCSPISGHRSVSWYQQTPGQGLQFLFEYFSETQRNKGNFPGRFSGRQFSNSRSEMNVSTLELGDSALYLCASSAGLGGETQYFGPGTRLLVL.

The chain links TRBV2 to TRBJ1-3; D is unclear. Germline V CDR1 and CDR2: SNHLY, FYNNEI. Trimming pared 4 bases from V and 1 base from J, leaving 11 bases between. The CDR3 is 15 residues long. This CDR3 reads CASSVSGPSGNTIYF. CDR3 nucleotide sequence: TGTGCCAGCAGTGTTTCAGGTCCGTCTGGAAACACCATATATTTT. The full variable domain, completed using reference TRBV2 and TRBJ1-3, is EPEVTQTPSHQVTQMGQEVILRCVPISNHLYFYWYRQILGQKVEFLVSFYNNEISEKSEIFDDQFSVERPDGSNFTLKIRSTKLEDSAMYFCASSVSGPSGNTIYFGEGSWLTVV.

J is TRBJ2-7 and V is TRBV11-3; D unclear. Deletions cut 0 bases from V and 2 bases from J, with 14 bases between. CDR1 is SGHNT and CDR2 is YENEEA in the germline V gene. The length of the CDR3 is 16 residues. CDR3 nucleotide sequence: TGTGCCAGCAGCTTAGATGAGGAGACTTCTCCCTACGAGCAGTACTTC. Translating gives CASSLDEETSPYEQYF.

In its sample, this clone was seen once. The chain links TRBV28 to TRBJ1-4, with 8 bases fitting TRBD1. This CDR3 has 14 amino acids. V shed 3 bases and J 6 bases; nucleotides not matched to a gene: 3. Germline V lookup: CDR1 MDHEN, CDR2 SYDVKM. CDR3 DNA: TGTGCCAGCAGTTTGACAGGGGATGATGAAAAACTGTTTTTT. This gives the protein CASSLTGDDEKLFF. The whole variable domain, filled in from reference TRBV28 and TRBJ1-4, reads DVKVTQSSRYLVKRTGEKVFLECVQDMDHENMFWYRQDPGLGLRLIYFSYDVKMKEKGDIPEGYSVSREKKERFSLILESASTNQTSMYLCASSLTGDDEKLFFGSGTQLSVL.

The chain uses TRBV9 and TRBJ1-2; 10 bases fit TRBD1. Germline values: CDR1 SGDLS, CDR2 YYNGEE. The CDR3 has 15 amino acids. With V trimmed by 0 bases and J by 2 bases, 1 base remained unmatched. The CDR3 spells CASSVAGQGNYGYTF. The CDR3 coding sequence is TGTGCCAGCAGCGTAGCGGGACAGGGGAACTATGGCTACACCTTC.

The chain is built from TRBV29-1 and TRBJ1-1; D is unclear. The V gene's germline CDR1 is SQVTM and CDR2 ANQGSEA. With 6 bases removed from V and 1 base from J, the gap between germline ends came to 6 bases. This CDR3 comprises 11 residues. Here the CDR3 DNA reads TGCAGCGTCCTAGCGAACACTGAAGCTTTCTTT. Residues: CSVLANTEAFF.